Listed below are T cell receptor beta chains from one sample, sequenced in a study of beta chain features in type 1 diabetes. TCRdb keeps only in-frame clones here, not all; method: immunoSEQ multiplex PCR. The sample consists of around 250,000 clones, 25% to 30% of them appearing once. The sample comprised central memory CD4+ T cells from blood. The receptor set was obtained from a man aged 25-40 years in good health. Each CDR3 is given with its conserved first and last residue. The order of the fields is J gene, CDR3 length, clone size, V gene, D gene, CDR3 protein, CDR3 DNA. The D gene is left open where the match is weak. Clone size is shown for a subset of rows, as once, few, many or a class of expanded clone.

TRBJ2-3 11 - TRBV20-1 - CSARDTDTQYF TGCAGTGCTAGGGACACAGATACGCAGTATTTT
TRBJ2-3 17 - TRBV5-1 TRBD2 CASSLISGGPHTDTQYF TGCGCCAGCAGCTTAATAAGCGGGGGGCCCCACACAGATACGCAGTATTTT
TRBJ2-5 13 - TRBV7-2 - CASSSPWGETQYF TGTGCCAGCAGCTCTCCATGGGGAGAGACCCAGTACTTC
TRBJ2-7 11 - TRBV5-1 - CASKKDYEQYF TGCGCCAGCAAGAAAGACTACGAGCAGTACTTC
TRBJ2-5 14 few TRBV6-5 - CASSRTWQGETQYF TGTGCCAGCAGTCGGACTTGGCAAGGGGAGACCCAGTACTTC
TRBJ1-1 14 - TRBV25-1 - CASSEWEGDTEAFF TGTGCCAGCAGTGAATGGGAGGGTGACACTGAAGCTTTCTTT
TRBJ2-5 17 few TRBV7-8 TRBD2 CASSFPVAGGWSETQYF TGTGCCAGCAGCTTCCCGGTAGCGGGAGGATGGTCGGAGACCCAGTACTTC
TRBJ1-1 13 few TRBV30 - CAWSPRRNTEAFF TGTGCCTGGAGTCCACGGCGGAACACTGAAGCTTTCTTT
TRBJ2-3 13 - TRBV7-2 - CASSLDPLATQYF TGTGCCAGCAGCTTAGATCCGCTGGCAACGCAGTATTTT
TRBJ2-7 16 - TRBV13 TRBD1 CASSSPVGTGTYEQYF TGTGCCAGCAGCTCCCCAGTGGGGACAGGGACCTACGAGCAGTACTTC
TRBJ2-7 12 few TRBV2 - CASSVFGDEQYF TGTGCCAGCAGTGTGTTTGGGGACGAGCAGTACTTC
TRBJ2-7 15 few TRBV2 - CASSQEGSGSYEQYF TGTGCCAGCTCCCAAGAGGGCTCGGGCTCCTACGAGCAGTACTTC
TRBJ1-1 13 few TRBV30 TRBD1 CAWSGQGTTEAFF TGTGCCTGGTCTGGACAGGGTACCACTGAAGCTTTCTTT
TRBJ1-6 14 - TRBV11-2 - CASSSGTAHSPLHF TGTGCCAGCAGCTCCGGGACCGCTCATTCACCCCTCCACTTT
TRBJ2-1 15 - TRBV25-1 TRBD2 CASRERESGGNEQFF TGTGCCAGCAGAGAGCGGGAGAGTGGAGGCAATGAGCAGTTCTTC
TRBJ2-7 12 - TRBV25-1 - CASTSGSREQYF TGTGCCAGCACAAGTGGTTCTCGCGAGCAGTACTTC
TRBJ1-6 15 - TRBV19 - CASKDSSQGHSPLHF TGTGCCAGTAAAGATTCGTCGCAGGGACATTCACCCCTCCACTTT
TRBJ2-3 14 many TRBV18 - CASSPRPGSDTQYF TGTGCCAGCTCACCCCGCCCGGGGTCAGATACGCAGTATTTT
TRBJ2-3 15 few TRBV18 TRBD2 CASSPGGGAADTQYF TGTGCCAGCTCACCAGGCGGGGGGGCAGCAGATACGCAGTATTTT
TRBJ2-7 11 few TRBV20-1 - CSIQPSHEQYF TGCAGTATACAACCGTCCCACGAGCAGTACTTC
TRBJ2-3 13 - TRBV6-6 - CASFGSSTDTQYF TGTGCCAGCTTCGGCAGTAGCACAGATACGCAGTATTTT
TRBJ1-2 17 few TRBV2 TRBD1 CAISRHTEGALGHGYTF TGTGCCATCAGTCGTCACACTGAGGGGGCGCTGGGTCATGGCTACACCTTC
TRBJ2-5 14 - TRBV2 - CASSEAPSYGTQYF TGTGCCAGCAGTGAAGCTCCTAGCTATGGGACCCAGTACTTC
TRBJ2-1 16 - TRBV25-1 - CASSEISAGSYNEQFF TGTGCCAGCAGTGAAATCAGCGCCGGCTCCTACAATGAGCAGTTCTTC
TRBJ1-1 14 - TRBV10-3 TRBD1 CAISESGQPLGAFF TGTGCCATCAGTGAGTCGGGACAGCCCCTGGGGGCTTTCTTT
TRBJ2-3 13 few TRBV28 - CASRSRGTDTQYF TGTGCCAGCAGGTCCCGTGGGACAGATACGCAGTATTTT